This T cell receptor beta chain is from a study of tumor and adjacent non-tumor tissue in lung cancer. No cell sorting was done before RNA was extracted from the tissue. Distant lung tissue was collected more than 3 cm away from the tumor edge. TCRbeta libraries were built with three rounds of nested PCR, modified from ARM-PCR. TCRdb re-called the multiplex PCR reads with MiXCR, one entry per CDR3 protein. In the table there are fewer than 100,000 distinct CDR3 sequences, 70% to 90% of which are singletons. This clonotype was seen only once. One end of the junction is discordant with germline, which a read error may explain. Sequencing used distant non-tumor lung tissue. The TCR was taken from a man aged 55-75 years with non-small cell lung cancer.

This chain's CDR3 is CTSSLRDRTGQETQYF. Written as DNA, the CDR3 is TGTACCAGCAGCTTAAGAGATCGGACAGGACAAGAGACCCAGTACTTC. The chain uses TRBV11-3 and TRBJ2-5, with 7 bases fitting TRBD1. The CDR3 loop spans 16 amino acids. The germline gives CDR1 SGHNT, CDR2 YENEEA.